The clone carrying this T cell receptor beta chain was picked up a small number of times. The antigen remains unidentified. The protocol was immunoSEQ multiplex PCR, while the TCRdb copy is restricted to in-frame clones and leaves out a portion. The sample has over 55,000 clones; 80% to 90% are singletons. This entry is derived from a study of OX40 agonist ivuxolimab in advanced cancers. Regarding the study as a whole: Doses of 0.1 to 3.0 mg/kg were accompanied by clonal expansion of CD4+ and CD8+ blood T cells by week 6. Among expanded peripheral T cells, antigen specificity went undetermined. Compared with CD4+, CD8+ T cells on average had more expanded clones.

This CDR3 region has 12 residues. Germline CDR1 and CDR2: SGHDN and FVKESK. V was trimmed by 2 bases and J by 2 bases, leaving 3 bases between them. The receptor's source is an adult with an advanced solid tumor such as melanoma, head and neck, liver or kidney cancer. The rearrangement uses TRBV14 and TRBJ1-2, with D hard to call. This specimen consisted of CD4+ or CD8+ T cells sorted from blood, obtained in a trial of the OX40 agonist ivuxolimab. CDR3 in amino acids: CASSQSNYGYTF. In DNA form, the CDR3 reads TGTGCCAGCAGCCAATCCAACTATGGCTACACCTTC.